This T cell receptor (beta chain) is from a study of shared clonotypes between healthy human individuals. Looking at the study overall: Three plates were used per donor for CD4 naive, three for CD4 memory, two for CD8 naive and one for CD8 memory.

This CDR3 is 17 amino acids long. The ends lost 3 bases at V and 1 base at J; junction bases unmatched: 7. Germline values: CDR1 MGHRA, CDR2 YSYEKL. Repertoires were generated with immunoSEQ multiplex PCR, while TCRdb's copy carries only in-frame clones and drops some. The repertoire holds over 2,000,000 clones, roughly 93% seen once, with about 1.7% in the top ten. General observations from the study: Sampling included only blood; tissue repertoires likely differ.

A note on this clone: The antigen is not known.

CD45RO-negative, CCR7-positively selected cells formed the naive CD8 fraction, excluding terminally differentiated effector memory CD45RA+ cells. This receptor was identified in a young man in good health. Some clones in this sample may be carry-over from other donors' samples. Sequenced input: naive CD8+ T cells from PBMCs. The gene calls are TRBV4-1 and TRBJ1-5, with TRBD1 matching 9 bases. The CDR3 is CASSHPMDRGSNQPQHF. CDR3 bases: TGCGCCAGCAGCCATCCAATGGACAGGGGCAGCAATCAGCCCCAGCATTTT.